Listed below are T cell receptor beta chains from one sample, sequenced in a study of radiation and T cells in renal cell carcinoma. Assay: immunoSEQ multiplex PCR; the TCRdb copy retains only in-frame clones and omits some. There are 100,000 to 150,000 clones in the sample; around nine tenths occur only once, and 5% to 6% lies in the top ten. The specimen was blood, collected from a patient whose treatment included radiotherapy and nephrectomy. The origin of the receptors is a woman in her 70s with renal cell carcinoma. CDR3s include the opening cysteine and the closing phenylalanine or tryptophan. The D gene is left open where the match is weak. Clone sizes are given selectively: once, few, many, or a class where the clone is expanded.

>TRBJ2-1|TRBV11-2|-|-
CASSLSGVEGGEQFF
TGTGCCAGCAGCTTATCGGGGGTCGAAGGCGGTGAGCAGTTCTTC
>TRBJ2-1|TRBV6-4|TRBD2|-
CASSETAGVLHNEQFF
TGTGCCAGCAGTGAAACAGCGGGGGTCCTACACAATGAGCAGTTCTTC
>TRBJ2-1|TRBV6-4|TRBD2|-
CASSDSAGGYNEQFF
TGTGCCAGCAGTGACTCAGCGGGGGGCTACAATGAGCAGTTCTTC
>TRBJ1-4|TRBV6-6|TRBD1|-
CASSPRGVSEKLFF
TGTGCCAGCAGCCCCAGGGGGGTGAGTGAAAAACTGTTTTTT
>TRBJ1-2|TRBV2|-|-
CATPGPNYGYTF
TGTGCCACCCCGGGACCTAACTATGGCTACACCTTC
>TRBJ2-3|TRBV5-1|-|few
CASSLSWPGTDTQYF
TGCGCCAGCAGCTTGTCGTGGCCCGGCACAGATACGCAGTATTTT
>TRBJ2-6|TRBV7-9|TRBD1|-
CASSLGTGGSGANVLTF
TGTGCCAGCAGCTTAGGCACAGGGGGCTCTGGGGCCAACGTCCTGACTTTC
>TRBJ2-5|TRBV7-2|TRBD2|-
CASSFLLAGEETQYF
TGTGCCAGCAGCTTCCTCCTAGCGGGGGAAGAGACCCAGTACTTC
>TRBJ2-7|TRBV2|-|-
CASKKDGSGAGEQYF
TGTGCCAGCAAAAAAGACGGATCAGGGGCTGGAGAGCAGTACTTC
>TRBJ1-5|TRBV9|-|-
CASSVGGGQPQHF
TGTGCCAGCAGCGTAGGGGGGGGTCAGCCCCAGCATTTT
>TRBJ2-2|TRBV27|-|-
CATCAGGPNTGELFF
TGTGCCACCTGTGCCGGGGGGCCGAACACCGGGGAGCTGTTTTTT
>TRBJ1-1|TRBV19|-|-
CASSIYDENTEAFF
TGTGCCAGTAGTATATATGACGAGAACACTGAAGCTTTCTTT
>TRBJ1-2|TRBV9|-|-
CASSVGGRGSYGYTF
TGTGCCAGCAGCGTAGGAGGAAGGGGATCTTATGGCTACACCTTC
>TRBJ2-7|TRBV7-2|-|-
CASSLSKNEQYF
TGTGCCAGCAGCTTATCTAAGAACGAGCAGTACTTC
>TRBJ2-1|TRBV29-1|TRBD2|-
CSVLIAAGEFF
TGCAGCGTTTTAATTGCCGCGGGGGAGTTCTTC
>TRBJ1-1|TRBV28|-|-
CASSLNGLFWAFF
TGTGCCAGCAGTTTAAATGGTCTTTTTTGGGCTTTCTTT
>TRBJ1-4|TRBV19|TRBD1|-
CASRDRGTNEKLFF
TGTGCCAGTAGGGACAGGGGGACTAATGAAAAACTGTTTTTT
>TRBJ2-7|TRBV21-1|-|-
CASSKSQPVVQYF
TGTGCCAGCAGCAAATCCCAGCCTGTCGTGCAGTACTTC
>TRBJ1-4|TRBV7-9|-|-
CASSLGRGEKLFF
TGTGCCAGCAGCTTGGGGAGAGGTGAAAAACTGTTTTTT
>TRBJ2-2|TRBV11-3|-|once
CASSSGPNTGELFF
TGTGCCAGCAGCTCCGGCCCGAACACCGGAGAGCTGTTTTTT
>TRBJ2-5|TRBV6-5|TRBD2|-
CASSNSGLNQETQYF
TGTGCCAGCAGCAATTCGGGACTAAACCAAGAGACCCAGTACTTC
>TRBJ1-5|TRBV30|TRBD1|-
CAWRPGQGRQPQHF
TGTGCCTGGAGACCGGGACAGGGTCGCCAGCCCCAGCATTTT
>TRBJ2-2|TRBV27|-|once
CASSLSSVGTGELFF
TGTGCCAGCAGTTTATCAAGCGTGGGGACCGGGGAGCTGTTTTTT
>TRBJ1-3|TRBV5-8|-|-
CASSRFVAGNTIYF
TGTGCCAGCAGCCGGTTTGTCGCCGGAAACACCATATATTTT
>TRBJ2-3|TRBV19|TRBD2|-
CASRLAATSTDTQYF
TGTGCCAGTAGACTAGCGGCAACTAGCACAGATACGCAGTATTTT
>TRBJ1-3|TRBV28|-|once
CASSPPLGNTIYF
TGTGCCAGCAGTCCGCCCTTAGGTAACACCATATATTTT
>TRBJ2-7|TRBV5-1|-|-
CASSSGVSYEQYF
TGCGCCAGCAGCTCCGGGGTCTCCTACGAGCAGTACTTC
>TRBJ1-5|TRBV6-6|-|-
CASSFREGSQPQHF
TGTGCCAGCAGTTTTCGAGAGGGGAGCCAGCCCCAGCATTTT
>TRBJ2-3|TRBV29-1|-|-
CSVGEGDTQYF
TGCAGCGTGGGAGAAGGTGATACGCAGTATTTT
>TRBJ2-7|TRBV27|TRBD2|-
CASTRTSGGAYEQYF
TGTGCCAGCACCCGGACTAGCGGGGGGGCCTACGAGCAGTACTTC
>TRBJ2-5|TRBV5-1|TRBD1|-
CASSRPGQYETQYF
TGCGCCAGCAGCCGACCGGGACAGTACGAGACCCAGTACTTC
>TRBJ2-1|TRBV19|-|-
CASSTGQFNEQFF
TGTGCCAGTAGTACTGGACAGTTCAATGAGCAGTTCTTC
>TRBJ1-1|TRBV28|TRBD1|-
CASSPYDRDHTEAFF
TGTGCCAGCAGTCCATACGACAGGGACCACACTGAAGCTTTCTTT
>TRBJ2-7|TRBV6-1|-|-
CASSEPTDWSYEQYF
TGTGCCAGCAGTGAACCGACAGATTGGTCCTACGAGCAGTACTTC
>TRBJ1-1|TRBV30|-|few
CAWSPRGAEAFF
TGTGCCTGGAGCCCTAGGGGGGCAGAAGCTTTCTTT
>TRBJ1-5|TRBV19|-|-
CASRPGFGQPQHF
TGTGCCAGTAGACCGGGATTCGGTCAGCCCCAGCATTTT
>TRBJ2-2|TRBV6-1|TRBD1|-
CASSSQGAGELFF
TGTGCCAGCAGTTCACAGGGGGCCGGGGAGCTGTTTTTT
>TRBJ1-1|TRBV28|-|-
CASRTAGTEAFF
TGTGCCAGCAGGACAGCCGGCACTGAAGCTTTCTTT
>TRBJ2-1|TRBV19|TRBD1|-
CASNPTGEYNEQFF
TGTGCCAGTAATCCGACAGGGGAATACAATGAGCAGTTCTTC
>TRBJ2-5|TRBV5-1|TRBD1|once
CASSQERTGGGETQYF
TGCGCCAGCAGCCAAGAGAGGACAGGGGGTGGAGAGACCCAGTACTTC
>TRBJ1-5|TRBV7-8|-|-
CASSLPAGLNNQPQHF
TGTGCCAGCAGCTTACCCGCAGGGTTAAACAATCAGCCCCAGCATTTT
>TRBJ2-1|TRBV30|TRBD2|-
CAWSLTSGGWNEQFF
TGTGCCTGGAGCCTCACTAGCGGGGGTTGGAATGAGCAGTTCTTC
>TRBJ1-1|TRBV14|-|-
CASSRLNTEAFF
TGTGCCAGCAGCCGCCTGAACACTGAAGCTTTCTTT
>TRBJ2-1|TRBV4-1|TRBD1|-
CASSPDRGIYNEQFF
TGCGCCAGCAGCCCGGACAGGGGAATATACAATGAGCAGTTCTTC
>TRBJ1-1|TRBV10-3|-|-
CAIRRQTNTEAFF
TGTGCCATCAGACGACAGACGAACACTGAAGCTTTCTTT
>TRBJ2-5|TRBV19|-|once
CASRAPGRPETQYF
TGTGCCAGTAGGGCGCCGGGGCGGCCAGAGACCCAGTACTTC
>TRBJ2-1|TRBV13|-|-
CASSLLSPQQFF
TGTGCCAGCAGCTTACTTTCTCCGCAGCAGTTCTTC
>TRBJ1-6|TRBV5-4|TRBD1|few
CASSLGQGNSPLHF
TGTGCCAGCAGCTTGGGACAGGGGAATTCACCCCTCCACTTT
>TRBJ2-3|TRBV10-1|TRBD1|-
CASSESRQDRGWSTDTQYF
TGCGCCAGCAGTGAGTCGAGGCAAGACAGGGGATGGAGCACAGATACGCAGTATTTT
>TRBJ1-2|TRBV6-5|-|-
CASRAGTRTNYGYTF
TGTGCCAGCAGAGCCGGGACGAGAACTAACTATGGCTACACCTTC
>TRBJ1-1|TRBV29-1|-|few
CSGGQNTEAFF
TGCAGCGGTGGACAGAACACTGAAGCTTTCTTT
>TRBJ2-7|TRBV5-1|-|-
CASSRTLGEQYF
TGCGCCAGCAGCCGGACCTTGGGGGAGCAGTACTTC